Detailed here is one T cell receptor beta chain. Its antigen is as yet unknown. The data derive from a study of shared clonotypes between healthy human individuals. The germline V gene has CDR1 MGHRA and CDR2 YSYEKL. The J segment lost 2 bases and the V segment lost 4 bases, leaving 7 bases of the junction unmatched. This CDR3 has 16 amino acids. Among the donors, all were Caucasian adults who lived in Nashville, Tennessee. Study-wide findings and caveats: Genetic and exposure-history diversity was limited by the small donor number.

Assay runs were performed at deep level. Libraries were prepared by immunoSEQ multiplex PCR; TCRdb keeps only in-frame clonotypes and omits some of them. Here the sample spans roughly 1,100,000 clones, 65% to 80% being singletons. The receptor was isolated from a man aged 18 to 29 in good health. The genes are TRBV4-1 and TRBJ2-4; the match to TRBD2 covers 8 bases. The sample taken for sequencing was memory CD4+ T cells sorted from blood. Subset defined: CD45RA-negative fraction. The CDR3 sequence: CASSPERGRSKNIQYF. CDR3 DNA sequence: TGCGCCAGCAGCCCCGAGCGGGGGAGGTCCAAAAACATTCAGTACTTC.